This TCR beta chain comes out of a study of T cell repertoires in cytomegalovirus infection. Comment on this clonotype: Its antigen remains unknown.

TCRdb re-derived calls from the reads in MiXCR, one entry per CDR3 protein. The data show around 630,000 distinct CDR3 sequences, with approximately 24% seen just once and less than 9.5% held by the top ten. Findings and caveats of the study: HLA-C-restricted CMV-specific TCR beta clonotypes prevailed in the ex vivo response. CMV carriers with the relevant HLA were identified by cumulative public TCR beta family frequency.

The germline V and J ends were trimmed by 4 bases and 2 bases, with 21 bases remaining between them. CDR1 and CDR2 (germline): DFQATT, SNEGSKA (reference sequence). The CDR3 length is 17 residues. J is TRBJ1-5 and V is TRBV20-1; D gene unclear. Input material: CD8+ T cells from PBMCs. The receptor was derived from a human donor in good health (CMV status not recorded). Some clones in this sample may be carry-over from other donors' samples. This chain's CDR3 is CSATEGETGRRNQPQHF. CDR3 in DNA: TGCAGTGCTACAGAGGGAGAGACCGGTCGGCGCAATCAGCCCCAGCATTTT.